This is a list of T cell receptor beta chains from one sample in a study of blood T cell repertoires in COVID-19. TCRdb's table, derived via immunoSEQ multiplex PCR, lists solely in-frame clones and lacks some. The data hold fewer than 250,000 clones, with about nine tenths observed a single time. The sequencing sample was made of PBMCs or T cells enriched from blood (not recorded which). The receptor set was obtained from a man in his fifties or sixties who had been exposed to COVID-19. Both conserved end residues are part of each CDR3. Each record gives: V gene, D gene, J gene, clone size, CDR3 DNA, CDR3 protein. The D gene is left open where the match is weak. Some rows have no size entry. The others give once, few or many, or a class for an expanded clone.

v_call: TRBV5-1
d_call: TRBD1
j_call: TRBJ2-3
clone_size: -
cdr3_nt: TGCGCCAGCAGCATGTGGACAGGGTCGCGAGATACGCAGTATTTT
cdr3_aa: CASSMWTGSRDTQYF

v_call: TRBV19
d_call: -
j_call: TRBJ1-4
clone_size: once
cdr3_nt: TGTGCCAGTAGTATGGGTGGAGGGCGGAATGAAAAACTGTTTTTT
cdr3_aa: CASSMGGGRNEKLFF

v_call: TRBV2
d_call: TRBD1
j_call: TRBJ1-5
clone_size: few
cdr3_nt: TGTGCCAGCAGTGGGGACAGGGGGAAGGGGCAGCCCCAGCATTTT
cdr3_aa: CASSGDRGKGQPQHF

v_call: TRBV19
d_call: -
j_call: TRBJ2-7
clone_size: -
cdr3_nt: TGTGCCAGTAGTACGACTTCTGGGCGGGGGCGTTCCTACGAGCAGTACTTC
cdr3_aa: CASSTTSGRGRSYEQYF

v_call: TRBV18
d_call: TRBD1
j_call: TRBJ1-4
clone_size: -
cdr3_nt: TGTGCCAGCTCCCTCACAGGGGGCGTTGAAAAACTGTTTTTT
cdr3_aa: CASSLTGGVEKLFF

v_call: TRBV30
d_call: TRBD1
j_call: TRBJ1-3
clone_size: -
cdr3_nt: TGTGCCTGGAGTGTACGACCGACAGGGGGCATTCTCTCTGGAAACACCATATATTTT
cdr3_aa: CAWSVRPTGGILSGNTIYF

v_call: TRBV28
d_call: -
j_call: TRBJ1-1
clone_size: -
cdr3_nt: TGTGCCAGCAGTTTATCCTTATGGTGGGGGCAGCTTAACGACACTGAAGCTTTCTTT
cdr3_aa: CASSLSLWWGQLNDTEAFF

v_call: TRBV5-1
d_call: TRBD2
j_call: TRBJ2-2
clone_size: -
cdr3_nt: TGCGCCAGCAGCTTGTCTACGACTAGCGCCGCGGCCGGGGAGCTGTTTTTT
cdr3_aa: CASSLSTTSAAAGELFF

v_call: TRBV11-1
d_call: TRBD2
j_call: TRBJ2-3
clone_size: -
cdr3_nt: TGTGCCAGCAGCCCCCGGACTAGCGAGAAGCAGTATTTT
cdr3_aa: CASSPRTSEKQYF

v_call: TRBV7-9
d_call: -
j_call: TRBJ1-6
clone_size: -
cdr3_nt: TGTGCCAGCAGCTTACAGGATTCACCCCTCCACTTT
cdr3_aa: CASSLQDSPLHF

v_call: TRBV7-2
d_call: -
j_call: TRBJ2-3
clone_size: -
cdr3_nt: TGTGCCAGCAGCTCCTCGACTATTAGTTCAGATACGCAGTATTTT
cdr3_aa: CASSSSTISSDTQYF

v_call: TRBV6-4
d_call: TRBD2
j_call: TRBJ2-5
clone_size: -
cdr3_nt: TGTGCCAGCAGTGTCCCCCGGGGGGGTTTGGAAGAGACCCAGTACTTC
cdr3_aa: CASSVPRGGLEETQYF

v_call: TRBV6-1
d_call: TRBD2
j_call: TRBJ2-5
clone_size: -
cdr3_nt: TGTGCCAGCAGTGTATCTCTAGCGGGAGTAATAGAGACCCAGTACTTC
cdr3_aa: CASSVSLAGVIETQYF

v_call: TRBV19
d_call: -
j_call: TRBJ1-2
clone_size: -
cdr3_nt: TGTGCCAGTAGTATAGCCCCCAACACGAACTATGGCTACACCTTC
cdr3_aa: CASSIAPNTNYGYTF

v_call: TRBV7-9
d_call: -
j_call: TRBJ1-2
clone_size: once
cdr3_nt: TGTGCCAGCACCTCGCGGTGGGACACAGACTATGGCTACACCTTC
cdr3_aa: CASTSRWDTDYGYTF

v_call: TRBV2
d_call: TRBD1
j_call: TRBJ2-3
clone_size: -
cdr3_nt: TGTGCCAGCATCGCGCGTCAGGGGGCAGATACGCAGTATTTT
cdr3_aa: CASIARQGADTQYF

v_call: TRBV9
d_call: TRBD1
j_call: TRBJ1-1
clone_size: -
cdr3_nt: TGTGCCAGCAGCGGACAGGGGGGCGAAGCTTTCTTT
cdr3_aa: CASSGQGGEAFF

v_call: TRBV27
d_call: TRBD1
j_call: TRBJ1-2
clone_size: -
cdr3_nt: TGTGCCAGCAGTCCCCGGGACAGGGGGTATTCTGGCTACACCTTC
cdr3_aa: CASSPRDRGYSGYTF

v_call: TRBV10-3
d_call: -
j_call: TRBJ2-5
clone_size: once
cdr3_nt: TGTGCCACCCAGCCGGGACTCCGGGAGGAGACCCAGTACTTC
cdr3_aa: CATQPGLREETQYF

v_call: TRBV6-5
d_call: TRBD1
j_call: TRBJ1-2
clone_size: -
cdr3_nt: TGTGCCAGCAGTCCGCGACAGGGGTACTATGGCTACACCTTC
cdr3_aa: CASSPRQGYYGYTF

v_call: TRBV6-4
d_call: -
j_call: TRBJ1-1
clone_size: once
cdr3_nt: TGTGCCAGCAGCCCTGACCCAGCTAGCACTGAAGCTTTCTTT
cdr3_aa: CASSPDPASTEAFF

v_call: TRBV5-4
d_call: -
j_call: TRBJ2-3
clone_size: -
cdr3_nt: TGTGCCAGCAGCTTGGACAGGGTGGAAGATACGCAGTATTTT
cdr3_aa: CASSLDRVEDTQYF

v_call: TRBV2
d_call: -
j_call: TRBJ1-2
clone_size: -
cdr3_nt: TGTGCCAGCAGTGATGCGGCAGGGGCAGCCTATGGCTACACCTTC
cdr3_aa: CASSDAAGAAYGYTF

v_call: TRBV20-1
d_call: TRBD1
j_call: TRBJ1-4
clone_size: -
cdr3_nt: TGCAGTGCTACTGAGACAGGGCATGAAAAACTGTTTTTT
cdr3_aa: CSATETGHEKLFF

v_call: TRBV9
d_call: TRBD2
j_call: TRBJ2-1
clone_size: -
cdr3_nt: TGTGCCAGCAGCTGGCGGGAGGAGGGCAATGAGCAGTTCTTC
cdr3_aa: CASSWREEGNEQFF

v_call: TRBV5-1
d_call: -
j_call: TRBJ2-1
clone_size: once
cdr3_nt: TGCGCCAGCAGCTTGACCGCCAGTCCCTACAATGAGCAGTTCTTC
cdr3_aa: CASSLTASPYNEQFF

v_call: TRBV6-2/TRBV6-3
d_call: TRBD1
j_call: TRBJ2-7
clone_size: -
cdr3_nt: TGTGCCAGCAGTTACACAGGGGGCACGCAGTACTTC
cdr3_aa: CASSYTGGTQYF

v_call: TRBV4-1
d_call: -
j_call: TRBJ1-4
clone_size: -
cdr3_nt: TGCGCCAGCAGACAATACGGGGAACGAGAAAAACTGTTTTTT
cdr3_aa: CASRQYGEREKLFF

v_call: TRBV18
d_call: TRBD2
j_call: TRBJ2-1
clone_size: once
cdr3_nt: TGTGCCAGCTCACCTACTAGCGGTAGCTCCTACAATGAGCAGTTCTTC
cdr3_aa: CASSPTSGSSYNEQFF

v_call: TRBV28
d_call: -
j_call: TRBJ1-5
clone_size: -
cdr3_nt: TGTGCCAGCAGTCTCAGGGTTCAGCCCCAGCATTTT
cdr3_aa: CASSLRVQPQHF

v_call: TRBV27
d_call: -
j_call: TRBJ1-5
clone_size: once
cdr3_nt: TGTGCCAGCAGGCTAGCAGGGACTAATCAGCCCCAGCATTTT
cdr3_aa: CASRLAGTNQPQHF

v_call: TRBV6-5
d_call: -
j_call: TRBJ1-6
clone_size: -
cdr3_nt: TGTGCCAGCAGCCCCCGGGGTCCCAATTCACCCCTCCACTTT
cdr3_aa: CASSPRGPNSPLHF